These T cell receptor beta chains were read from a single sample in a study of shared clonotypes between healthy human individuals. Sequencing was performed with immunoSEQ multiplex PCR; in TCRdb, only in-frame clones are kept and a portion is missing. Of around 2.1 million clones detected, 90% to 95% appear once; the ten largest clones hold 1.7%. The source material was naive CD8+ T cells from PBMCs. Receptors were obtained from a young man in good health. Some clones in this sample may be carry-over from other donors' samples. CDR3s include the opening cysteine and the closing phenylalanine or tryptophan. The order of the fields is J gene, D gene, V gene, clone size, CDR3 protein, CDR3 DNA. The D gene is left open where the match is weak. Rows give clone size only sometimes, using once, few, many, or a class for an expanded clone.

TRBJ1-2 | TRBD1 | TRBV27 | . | CASSSRDSTNYGYTF | TGTGCCAGCAGTTCCCGGGACAGTACTAACTATGGCTACACCTTC
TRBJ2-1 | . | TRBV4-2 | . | CASSQTSQEQFF | TGTGCCAGCAGCCAAACTAGCCAGGAGCAGTTCTTC
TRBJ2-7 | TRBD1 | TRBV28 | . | CASSFSGGNSYEQYF | TGTGCCAGCAGTTTTTCAGGGGGTAACTCCTACGAGCAGTACTTC
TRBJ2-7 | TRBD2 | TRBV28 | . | CASHQTGGPHEQYF | TGTGCCAGCCATCAAACGGGAGGGCCCCACGAGCAGTACTTC
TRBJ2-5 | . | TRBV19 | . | CASSSYITDPPRQETQYF | TGTGCCAGTAGCAGTTATATAACCGACCCCCCACGGCAAGAGACCCAGTACTTC
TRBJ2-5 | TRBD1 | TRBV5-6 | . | CASRFGTVVQETQYF | TGTGCCAGCAGGTTCGGGACAGTTGTCCAAGAGACCCAGTACTTC
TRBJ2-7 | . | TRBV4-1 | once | CASSQGLYYEQYF | TGCGCCAGCAGCCAAGGTCTTTACTACGAGCAGTACTTC
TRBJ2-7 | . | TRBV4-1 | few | CASSPWKESYEQYF | TGCGCCAGCAGCCCATGGAAGGAGTCCTACGAGCAGTACTTC
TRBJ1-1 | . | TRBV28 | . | CASSQTQSGGSLEAFF | TGTGCCAGCAGCCAAACTCAAAGTGGAGGAAGCCTTGAAGCTTTCTTT
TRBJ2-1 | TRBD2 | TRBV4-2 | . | CASSQVHILAANNEQFF | TGTGCCAGCAGCCAAGTTCACATTCTAGCGGCCAACAATGAGCAGTTCTTC
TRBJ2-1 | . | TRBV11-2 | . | CASFLGGQGSYNEQFF | TGTGCCAGCTTCCTGGGGGGTCAGGGGTCCTACAATGAGCAGTTCTTC
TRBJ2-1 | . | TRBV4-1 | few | CASSQVGNEQFF | TGCGCCAGCAGCCAAGTAGGGAATGAGCAGTTCTTC
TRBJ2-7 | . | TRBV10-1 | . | CASSSGRTVVEQYF | TGCGCCAGCAGCTCAGGACGGACGGTGGTCGAGCAGTACTTC
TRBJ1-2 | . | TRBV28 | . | CASSLYFLGGDGYTF | TGTGCCAGCAGTTTATACTTCCTGGGGGGGGATGGCTACACCTTC
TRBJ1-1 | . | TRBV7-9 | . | CASSLGQGYTEAFF | TGTGCCAGCAGCTTAGGGCAGGGTTACACTGAAGCTTTCTTT
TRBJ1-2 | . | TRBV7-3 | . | CASSINHREGGYTF | TGTGCCAGCAGCATAAACCACAGGGAAGGTGGCTACACCTTC
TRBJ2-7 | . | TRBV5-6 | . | CASSFGDSEQYF | TGTGCCAGCAGCTTTGGTGACTCCGAGCAGTACTTC
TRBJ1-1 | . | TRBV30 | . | CAWVVTEAFF | TGTGCCTGGGTGGTGACTGAAGCTTTCTTT
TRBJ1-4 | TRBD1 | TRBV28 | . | CASSATAVDRGVEKLFF | TGTGCCAGCAGTGCGACGGCAGTGGACAGGGGAGTTGAAAAACTGTTTTTT
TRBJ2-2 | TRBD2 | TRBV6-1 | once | CASSVWPELAGRTGELFF | TGTGCCAGCAGTGTTTGGCCCGAACTAGCGGGGCGGACCGGGGAGCTGTTTTTT
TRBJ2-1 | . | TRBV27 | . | CASSFRLSYNEQFF | TGTGCCAGCAGTTTCAGACTTTCCTACAATGAGCAGTTCTTC
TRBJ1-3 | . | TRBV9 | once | CASSLGGGGNTIYF | TGTGCCAGCAGCCTAGGGGGAGGTGGAAACACCATATATTTT